The sequence of this T cell receptor (beta chain) was determined in a study of cytomegalovirus exposure and HLA in healthy donors. On this clone: No antigen is known for it.

Study results and limitations: Analysis performed later found about 18,000 TCR beta sequences associated with HLA alleles at 0.05 false discovery rate.

The V gene's germline CDR1 is SGHRS and CDR2 YFSETQ. The CDR3 runs to 15 residues. J lost 3 bases, V lost 3 bases, and 5 bases had no gene match. PCR employed 60 Vbeta and 13 Jbeta primers. Original processing methods: Unique TCR beta chains numbered around 80 million in a later analysis, with roughly 9.9 million shared. Sequenced by immunoSEQ multiplex PCR; TCRdb stores in-frame clones only, minus some. V and J calls and clone size follow that table, whereas D and trimming were derived from the DNA. The sample yields 150,000 or so clones, 65% to 80% seen once. The V gene is TRBV5-1, the J gene TRBJ2-5; 10 bases match TRBD2. Sequenced: PBMCs. This TCR came from a man aged 40-49 years in good health and CMV-seropositive. CDR3 loop: CASSWTLAGEETQYF. CDR3 sequence (DNA): TGCGCCAGCAGCTGGACCCTAGCGGGAGAAGAGACCCAGTACTTC.